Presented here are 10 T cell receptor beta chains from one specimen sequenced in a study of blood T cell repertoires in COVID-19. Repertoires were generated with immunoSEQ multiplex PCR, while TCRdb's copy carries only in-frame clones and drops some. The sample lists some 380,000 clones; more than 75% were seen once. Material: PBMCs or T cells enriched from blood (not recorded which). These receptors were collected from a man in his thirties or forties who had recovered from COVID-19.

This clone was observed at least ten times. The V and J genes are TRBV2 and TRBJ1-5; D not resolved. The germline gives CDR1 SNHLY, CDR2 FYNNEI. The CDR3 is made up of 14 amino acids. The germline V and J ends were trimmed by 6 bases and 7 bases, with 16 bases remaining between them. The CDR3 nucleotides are TGTGCCAGCAGGGCCCCGGAGGCGGGACAGCCCCAGCATTTT. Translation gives CASRAPEAGQPQHF.

For the CDR3, the DNA is TGTGCCAGCGCCGACGGGAGCTCCTACAATGAGCAGTTCTTC. It encodes CASADGSSYNEQFF. The chain joins TRBV6-5 to TRBJ2-1, with TRBD2 as a possible D gene (6 bases). CDR3 length: 14 residues. The V gene's germline CDR1 is MNHEY and CDR2 SVGAGI. V was trimmed by 8 bases and J by 0 bases, leaving 11 bases between them.

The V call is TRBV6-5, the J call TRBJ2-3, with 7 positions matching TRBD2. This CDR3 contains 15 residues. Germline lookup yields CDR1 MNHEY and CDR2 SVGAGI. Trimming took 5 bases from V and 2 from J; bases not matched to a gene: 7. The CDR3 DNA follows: TGTGCCAGCAGTCACGGGGAGGGGTCCACAGATACGCAGTATTTT. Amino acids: CASSHGEGSTDTQYF.

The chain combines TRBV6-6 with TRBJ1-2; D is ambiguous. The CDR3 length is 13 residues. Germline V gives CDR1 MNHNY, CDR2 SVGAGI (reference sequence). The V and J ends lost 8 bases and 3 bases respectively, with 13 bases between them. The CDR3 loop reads CASGPSSDYGYTF. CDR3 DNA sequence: TGTGCCAGCGGCCCAAGTTCTGACTATGGCTACACCTTC.

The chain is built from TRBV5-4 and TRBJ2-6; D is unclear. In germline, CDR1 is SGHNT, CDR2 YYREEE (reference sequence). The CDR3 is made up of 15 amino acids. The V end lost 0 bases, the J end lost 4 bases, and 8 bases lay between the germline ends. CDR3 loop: CASSLGPLGANVLTF. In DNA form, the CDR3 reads TGTGCCAGCAGCTTGGGCCCTCTAGGGGCCAACGTCCTGACTTTC.

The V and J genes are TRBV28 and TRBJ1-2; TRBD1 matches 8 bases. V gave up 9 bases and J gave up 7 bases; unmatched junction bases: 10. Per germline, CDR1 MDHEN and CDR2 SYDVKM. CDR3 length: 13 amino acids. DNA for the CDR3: TGTGCCAGTAGACCCGGACAGGGCGCTGGCTACACCTTC. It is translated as CASRPGQGAGYTF.

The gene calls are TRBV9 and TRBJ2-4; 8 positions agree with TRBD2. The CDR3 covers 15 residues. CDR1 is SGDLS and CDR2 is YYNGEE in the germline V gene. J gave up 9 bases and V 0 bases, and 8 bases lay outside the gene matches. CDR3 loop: CASSVEAGGLSIQYF. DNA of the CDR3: TGTGCCAGCAGCGTAGAGGCGGGGGGCTTAAGCATTCAGTACTTC.

The CDR3 region has the DNA TGTGCCAGCAGCCCCTGGGCGGGGGGCGGTCAGCCCCAGCATTTT. Its protein product is CASSPWAGGGQPQHF. The gene calls are TRBV5-5 and TRBJ1-5; D is possibly TRBD1 (6 bases). V lost 4 bases, J lost 6 bases, and 17 bases lay in between. CDR3 length: 15 amino acids. In germline, CDR1 is SGHKS, CDR2 YYEKEE (reference sequence). The full variable domain, in which reference TRBV5-5 and TRBJ1-5 provide the parts outside the CDR3, is DAGVTQSPTHLIKTRGQQVTLRCSPISGHKSVSWYQQVLGQGPQFIFQYYEKEERGRGNFPDRFSARQFPNYSSELNVNALLLGDSALYLCASSPWAGGGQPQHFGDGTRLSIL.

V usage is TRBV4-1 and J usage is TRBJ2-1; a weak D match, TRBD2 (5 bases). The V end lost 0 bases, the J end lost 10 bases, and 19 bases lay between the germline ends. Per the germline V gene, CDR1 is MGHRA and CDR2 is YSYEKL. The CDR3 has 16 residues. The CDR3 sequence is CASSQDVLARFAEQFF. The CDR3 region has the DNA TGCGCCAGCAGCCAAGATGTGCTAGCAAGGTTCGCCGAGCAGTTCTTC.

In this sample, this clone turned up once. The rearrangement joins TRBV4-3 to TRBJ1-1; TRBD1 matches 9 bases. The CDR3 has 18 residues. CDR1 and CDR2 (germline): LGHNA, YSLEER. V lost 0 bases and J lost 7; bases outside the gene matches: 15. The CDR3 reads CASSQDLPPDRGSVEAFF. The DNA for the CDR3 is TGCGCCAGCAGCCAAGATCTCCCACCGGACAGGGGTTCCGTTGAAGCTTTCTTT.